Each of the 12 T cell receptor beta chains below was sequenced from the same sample in a study of cytomegalovirus exposure and HLA in healthy donors. With 60 Vbeta and 13 Jbeta primers, the PCR was carried out. Only in-frame clones appear in the TCRdb table, and some are missing; sequencing was by immunoSEQ multiplex PCR. The sample lists under 200,000 clones; 65% to 85% were seen once. Sequenced: PBMCs. The receptors originated from a woman between 45 and 65 years old in good health and CMV-seropositive.

This chain connects TRBV6-5 to TRBJ1-2, with TRBD1 matching over 8 bases. The CDR3 has 14 residues. The V gene end was trimmed by 5 bases and the J gene end by 8 bases; junction bases not matched to a gene: 10. CDR1 MNHEY and CDR2 SVGAGI come from the germline V gene. Written as DNA, the CDR3 is TGTGCCAGCAGTCGACTCAGGGGGCTTCAGGGCTACACCTTC. It codes for CASSRLRGLQGYTF.

The CDR3 protein is CASSDRGSSYNSPLHF. The CDR3 nucleotides are TGCGCCAGCAGCGACAGGGGGAGCTCCTATAATTCACCCCTCCACTTT. V and J are TRBV5-1 and TRBJ1-6; TRBD1 aligns across 9 bases. Germline loops: CDR1 SGHRS, CDR2 YFSETQ. The CDR3 has 16 residues. With 4 bases clipped from V and 0 bases from J, the junction kept 2 bases outside the gene matches.

V usage is TRBV6-1 and J usage is TRBJ1-3, with D unclear. The CDR3 contains 16 residues. Trimming shortened V by 0 bases and J by 0 bases, and 9 bases separated the two germline ends. Looked up from germline, CDR1 is MNHNS and CDR2 is SASEGT. CDR3 coding DNA: TGTGCCAGCAGTGAAGCTTCCATCTACTCTGGAAACACCATATATTTT. Its translation is CASSEASIYSGNTIYF.

The chain is built from TRBV13 and TRBJ2-7, with 7 bases aligning to TRBD2. CDR3 length: 14 amino acids. Per the germline V gene, CDR1 is PRHDT and CDR2 is FYEKMQ (reference sequence). V trimming: 4 bases; J trimming: 6 bases; junction bases outside the gene matches: 9. Here the CDR3 DNA reads TGTGCCAGCAGCTCGGGGGGTCCCGCTCGCGAGCAGTACTTC. It codes for CASSSGGPAREQYF.

This chain joins TRBV19 and TRBJ2-7; D perhaps matches TRBD1 (6 bases). The CDR3 has 15 residues. V was clipped by 5 bases and J by 3 bases, with 17 bases between them. In germline, CDR1 is LNHDA, CDR2 SQIVND (reference sequence). As DNA, the CDR3 is TGTGCCAGTAGTCCCGGCACGGGACACCTCTACGAGCAGTACTTC. The encoded protein is CASSPGTGHLYEQYF.

The J gene is TRBJ2-5, the V gene TRBV27, with 13 bases matching TRBD2. V gave up 6 bases and J gave up 5 bases; unmatched junction bases: 21. This CDR3 has 20 amino acids. Germline V gene data show CDR1 as MNHEY and CDR2 as SMNVEV (reference sequence). CDR3: CASSLRVPGLAGNVWETQYF. CDR3 in DNA: TGTGCCAGCAGCCTCCGAGTTCCGGGACTAGCGGGGAATGTATGGGAGACCCAGTACTTC.

This rearrangement joins TRBV19 to TRBJ2-6, with a tentative D call TRBD2 (5 bases). The germline CDR1 and CDR2 sequences are LNHDA and SQIVND (reference sequence). Trimming cost V 9 bases and J 5 bases, with 11 bases left between them. This CDR3 has 13 residues. The CDR3 is CASGILRANVLTF. The CDR3 region has the DNA TGTGCCAGCGGGATCCTAAGGGCCAACGTCCTGACTTTC.

The rearrangement links TRBV19 to TRBJ2-7; TRBD2 is a possible D gene (5 bases). The CDR3 covers 13 residues. CDR1 is LNHDA, CDR2 SQIVND, per germline (reference sequence). Trimming shortened V by 5 bases and J by 1 base, and 9 bases separated the two germline ends. CDR3 DNA: TGTGCCAGTAGTCCCGGCGGGTCCTACGAGCAGTACTTC. Amino acids: CASSPGGSYEQYF.

The chain employs TRBV9 and TRBJ2-7, with a tentative D call TRBD2 (5 bases). The CDR3 is made up of 14 amino acids. V was trimmed by 5 bases and J by 2 bases, leaving 14 bases between them. Germline CDR1 reads SGDLS; CDR2 reads YYNGEE. The CDR3 region has the DNA TGTGCCAGCAGTACTGGAGGATCCACCTACGAGCAGTACTTC. It is translated as CASSTGGSTYEQYF.

The chain employs TRBV18 and TRBJ1-1; TRBD1 is a possible D gene (5 bases). V was cut by 5 bases and J by 3 bases, with 10 bases left in between. Germline V gives CDR1 KGHSH, CDR2 LQKENI. This CDR3 spans 13 amino acids. Here the CDR3 reads CASSFDRYTEAFF. CDR3 coding DNA: TGTGCCAGCTCATTCGACAGATACACTGAAGCTTTCTTT. The full variable domain, its missing parts supplied by reference TRBV18 and TRBJ1-1, is NAGVMQNPRHLVRRRGQEARLRCSPMKGHSHVYWYRQLPEEGLKFMVYLQKENIIDESGMPKERFSAEFPKEGPSILRIQQVVRGDSAAYFCASSFDRYTEAFFGQGTRLTVV.

The genes are TRBV11-2 and TRBJ2-1; tentative D call: TRBD2 (5 bases). The CDR3 contains 14 residues. The V end was cut by 1 base, the J end by 4 bases, with 8 bases between. Per the germline V gene, CDR1 is SGHAT and CDR2 is FQNNGV. The chain's CDR3 is CASSLAGNYNEQFF. Written as DNA, the CDR3 is TGTGCCAGCAGCTTAGCGGGGAATTACAATGAGCAGTTCTTC.

The rearrangement links TRBV7-9 to TRBJ2-2; D may be TRBD1 (6 bases). The V and J ends lost 11 bases and 0 bases respectively, with 10 bases between them. Germline V gene data show CDR1 as SEHNR and CDR2 as FQNEAQ (reference sequence). This CDR3 comprises 13 residues. The CDR3 DNA sequence: TGTGCCTGGCAGGGGTCGAACACCGGGGAGCTGTTTTTT. As protein: CAWQGSNTGELFF.